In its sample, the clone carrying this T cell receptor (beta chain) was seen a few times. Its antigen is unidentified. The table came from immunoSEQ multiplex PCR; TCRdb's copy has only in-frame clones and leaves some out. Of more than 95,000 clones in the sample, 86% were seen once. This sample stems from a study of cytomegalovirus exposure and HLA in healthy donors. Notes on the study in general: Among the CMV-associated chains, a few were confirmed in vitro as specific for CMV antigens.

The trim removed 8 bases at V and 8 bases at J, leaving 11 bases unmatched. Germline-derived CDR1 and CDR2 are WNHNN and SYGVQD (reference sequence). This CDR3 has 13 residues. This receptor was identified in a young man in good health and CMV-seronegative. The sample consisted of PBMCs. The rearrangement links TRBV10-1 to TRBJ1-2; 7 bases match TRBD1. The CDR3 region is CASGPQGGEGYTF. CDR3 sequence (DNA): TGCGCCAGCGGACCTCAGGGGGGTGAGGGCTACACCTTC.